This is a list of T cell receptor beta chains from one sample in a study of T cells after yellow fever vaccination. MiXCR, run by TCRdb on the 5' RACE reads, gives a single entry per CDR3 protein. This table holds about 85,000 distinct CDR3 sequences, 13% found once. The material sequenced was CD8+ T cells not binding an NS4B(214-222) dextramer, sorted from PBMCs, taken roughly 20 days after the first yellow fever vaccination. These receptors all stem from a man aged 18-30 years who received the YFV17D yellow fever vaccine. CDR3s include the opening cysteine and the closing phenylalanine or tryptophan. Fields, in order: J gene, D gene, V gene, clone size, CDR3 protein, CDR3 DNA. A D gene is named only where the DNA matches it firmly. Size is stated for part of the rows, as once, few or many counts, or as a class when the clone is expanded.

j_call: TRBJ2-3
d_call: -
v_call: TRBV24-1
clone_size: -
cdr3_aa: CATSQAEDTQYF
cdr3_nt: TGTGCCACCAGTCAGGCTGAAGATACGCAGTATTTT

j_call: TRBJ1-2
d_call: -
v_call: TRBV27
clone_size: -
cdr3_aa: CASSYEAGVQGYTF
cdr3_nt: TGTGCCAGCAGCTATGAAGCAGGGGTTCAGGGCTACACCTTC

j_call: TRBJ1-1
d_call: TRBD1
v_call: TRBV6-5
clone_size: -
cdr3_aa: CASSYQGQGPNTEAFF
cdr3_nt: TGTGCCAGCAGTTATCAAGGACAGGGCCCGAACACTGAAGCTTTCTTT

j_call: TRBJ2-3
d_call: -
v_call: TRBV5-4
clone_size: few
cdr3_aa: CASSLDGGPDTQYF
cdr3_nt: TGTGCCAGCAGCTTGGATGGGGGGCCTGATACGCAGTATTTT

j_call: TRBJ2-3
d_call: -
v_call: TRBV9
clone_size: -
cdr3_aa: CASSGLSTDTQYF
cdr3_nt: TGTGCCAGCAGCGGATTAAGCACAGATACGCAGTATTTT

j_call: TRBJ2-5
d_call: -
v_call: TRBV4-3
clone_size: many
cdr3_aa: CASSQIGTWGETQYF
cdr3_nt: TGCGCCAGCAGCCAAATAGGGACTTGGGGGGAGACCCAGTACTTC

j_call: TRBJ2-7
d_call: -
v_call: TRBV29-1
clone_size: few
cdr3_aa: CSVGRRGSLYEQYF
cdr3_nt: TGCAGCGTTGGACGGAGGGGATCCCTCTACGAGCAGTACTTC

j_call: TRBJ1-1
d_call: -
v_call: TRBV7-3
clone_size: few
cdr3_aa: CASSLTGPSRYTEAFF
cdr3_nt: TGTGCCAGCAGCTTAACCGGACCTAGCAGGTACACTGAAGCTTTCTTT

j_call: TRBJ1-2
d_call: -
v_call: TRBV5-6
clone_size: -
cdr3_aa: CASSLEPGYGYTF
cdr3_nt: TGTGCCAGCAGCTTGGAGCCCGGCTATGGCTACACCTTC

j_call: TRBJ2-1
d_call: TRBD2
v_call: TRBV9
clone_size: -
cdr3_aa: CASSTGLAGNSYNEQFF
cdr3_nt: TGTGCCAGCAGTACGGGACTAGCGGGTAACTCCTACAATGAGCAGTTCTTC

j_call: TRBJ2-3
d_call: -
v_call: TRBV4-1
clone_size: few
cdr3_aa: CASMRHEGDTQYF
cdr3_nt: TGCGCCAGCATGCGTCACGAGGGGGATACGCAGTATTTT

j_call: TRBJ1-2
d_call: -
v_call: TRBV7-9
clone_size: -
cdr3_aa: CASRRTEGYTF
cdr3_nt: TGTGCCAGCAGAAGGACAGAGGGCTACACCTTC

j_call: TRBJ2-5
d_call: -
v_call: TRBV7-7
clone_size: once
cdr3_aa: CASSLNRDPQETQYF
cdr3_nt: TGTGCCAGCAGCTTAAATAGGGATCCCCAAGAGACCCAGTACTTC

j_call: TRBJ1-2
d_call: TRBD1
v_call: TRBV6-5
clone_size: -
cdr3_aa: CASSITGTVDYGYTF
cdr3_nt: TGTGCCAGCAGTATCACCGGGACAGTCGACTATGGCTACACCTTC

j_call: TRBJ2-1
d_call: -
v_call: TRBV6-1
clone_size: -
cdr3_aa: CASSKPRRGGDEQFF
cdr3_nt: TGTGCCAGCAGTAAGCCCAGAAGGGGTGGGGATGAGCAGTTCTTC

j_call: TRBJ2-1
d_call: -
v_call: TRBV7-9
clone_size: few
cdr3_aa: CASSSFSPNEQFF
cdr3_nt: TGTGCCAGCAGCTCGTTCAGCCCCAATGAGCAGTTCTTC

j_call: TRBJ1-3
d_call: -
v_call: TRBV7-2
clone_size: few
cdr3_aa: CASSLRGDYTIYF
cdr3_nt: TGTGCCAGCAGCTTGAGAGGGGACTACACCATATATTTT

j_call: TRBJ2-2
d_call: -
v_call: TRBV10-3
clone_size: -
cdr3_aa: CAIRGVTNTGELFF
cdr3_nt: TGTGCCATCCGTGGGGTTACGAACACCGGGGAGCTGTTTTTT

j_call: TRBJ1-5
d_call: TRBD1
v_call: TRBV10-3
clone_size: -
cdr3_aa: CAISEFGDRAQPQHF
cdr3_nt: TGTGCCATCAGTGAGTTTGGAGACAGGGCACAGCCCCAGCATTTT

j_call: TRBJ2-5
d_call: -
v_call: TRBV12-3/TRBV12-4
clone_size: -
cdr3_aa: CASVTGLGETQYF
cdr3_nt: TGTGCCAGCGTAACAGGGCTCGGGGAGACCCAGTACTTC

j_call: TRBJ2-2
d_call: TRBD1
v_call: TRBV29-1
clone_size: -
cdr3_aa: CSGTGGTGELFF
cdr3_nt: TGCAGTGGGACAGGGGGCACCGGGGAGCTGTTTTTT

j_call: TRBJ1-1
d_call: -
v_call: TRBV4-1
clone_size: few
cdr3_aa: CASSQRQNTEAFF
cdr3_nt: TGCGCCAGCAGCCAGCGTCAGAACACTGAAGCTTTCTTT

j_call: TRBJ2-1
d_call: -
v_call: TRBV12-3/TRBV12-4
clone_size: -
cdr3_aa: CASSLGQDNEQFF
cdr3_nt: TGTGCCAGCAGTTTAGGACAGGATAATGAGCAGTTCTTC

j_call: TRBJ2-7
d_call: -
v_call: TRBV7-2
clone_size: -
cdr3_aa: CASSLEAGSYEQYF
cdr3_nt: TGTGCCAGCAGCTTGGAGGCAGGCTCCTACGAGCAGTACTTC

j_call: TRBJ2-2
d_call: TRBD2
v_call: TRBV10-3
clone_size: -
cdr3_aa: CAISEWTSGGGIDTGELFF
cdr3_nt: TGTGCCATCAGTGAATGGACTAGCGGGGGTGGTATAGACACCGGGGAGCTGTTTTTT

j_call: TRBJ2-5
d_call: TRBD2
v_call: TRBV2
clone_size: -
cdr3_aa: CASRKGAAGGETQYF
cdr3_nt: TGTGCCAGCCGTAAAGGGGCGGCCGGGGGGGAGACCCAGTACTTC

j_call: TRBJ2-2
d_call: -
v_call: TRBV5-1
clone_size: once
cdr3_aa: CASSYRFVTGELFF
cdr3_nt: TGCGCCAGTAGCTATCGGTTTGTCACCGGGGAGCTGTTTTTT

j_call: TRBJ2-4
d_call: -
v_call: TRBV6-5
clone_size: many
cdr3_aa: CASSSHPGPATGNIQYF
cdr3_nt: TGTGCCAGCAGTTCCCACCCGGGGCCGGCCACCGGAAACATTCAGTACTTC

j_call: TRBJ2-3
d_call: -
v_call: TRBV7-2
clone_size: -
cdr3_aa: CASSLDPSDTQYF
cdr3_nt: TGTGCCAGCAGCTTAGACCCATCAGATACGCAGTATTTT

j_call: TRBJ2-3
d_call: TRBD1
v_call: TRBV24-1
clone_size: -
cdr3_aa: CATSDAGQGVTDTQYF
cdr3_nt: TGTGCCACCAGTGATGCCGGACAGGGGGTAACAGATACGCAGTATTTT

j_call: TRBJ2-2
d_call: -
v_call: TRBV28
clone_size: few
cdr3_aa: CASSPTPRQTGELFF
cdr3_nt: TGTGCCAGCAGTCCCACCCCTCGACAGACCGGGGAGCTGTTTTTT

j_call: TRBJ1-2
d_call: -
v_call: TRBV4-3
clone_size: -
cdr3_aa: CASSQDWVEGNYGYTF
cdr3_nt: TGCGCCAGCAGCCAAGACTGGGTCGAGGGAAACTATGGCTACACCTTC

j_call: TRBJ1-1
d_call: -
v_call: TRBV7-2
clone_size: few
cdr3_aa: CASSWGTGDTEAFF
cdr3_nt: TGTGCCAGCAGCTGGGGGACGGGAGACACTGAAGCTTTCTTT

j_call: TRBJ1-1
d_call: -
v_call: TRBV11-2
clone_size: few
cdr3_aa: CASSSSEGVNTEAFF
cdr3_nt: TGTGCCAGCAGCTCCTCCGAGGGGGTGAACACTGAAGCTTTCTTT

j_call: TRBJ2-5
d_call: -
v_call: TRBV7-2
clone_size: -
cdr3_aa: CASSLVEGQETQYF
cdr3_nt: TGTGCCAGCAGCTTAGTCGAAGGCCAAGAGACCCAGTACTTC

j_call: TRBJ2-2
d_call: -
v_call: TRBV19
clone_size: few
cdr3_aa: CASSVYATGELFF
cdr3_nt: TGTGCCAGTAGTGTTTATGCCACCGGGGAGCTGTTTTTT

j_call: TRBJ2-7
d_call: -
v_call: TRBV5-5
clone_size: many
cdr3_aa: CASSFGGYEQYF
cdr3_nt: TGTGCCAGCAGCTTCGGAGGCTACGAGCAGTACTTC

j_call: TRBJ2-1
d_call: TRBD2
v_call: TRBV3-1
clone_size: -
cdr3_aa: CASSPDSGGSYNEQFF
cdr3_nt: TGTGCCAGCAGCCCCGATAGCGGGGGCTCCTACAATGAGCAGTTCTTC

j_call: TRBJ1-6
d_call: -
v_call: TRBV27
clone_size: -
cdr3_aa: CASSFRQNNSPLHF
cdr3_nt: TGTGCCAGCAGTTTTCGTCAGAATAATTCACCCCTCCACTTT

j_call: TRBJ2-2
d_call: -
v_call: TRBV30
clone_size: few
cdr3_aa: CAWRNRNTGELFF
cdr3_nt: TGTGCCTGGAGGAACAGGAACACCGGGGAGCTGTTTTTT

j_call: TRBJ2-3
d_call: TRBD1
v_call: TRBV4-2
clone_size: few
cdr3_aa: CASSQVTGVTDTQYF
cdr3_nt: TGTGCCAGCAGCCAAGTAACAGGGGTCACAGATACGCAGTATTTT

j_call: TRBJ1-2
d_call: TRBD1
v_call: TRBV4-3
clone_size: -
cdr3_aa: CASSQGRRTGFMLGYTF
cdr3_nt: TGCGCCAGCAGCCAAGGACGTAGGACAGGGTTTATGCTTGGCTACACCTTC

j_call: TRBJ1-2
d_call: TRBD1
v_call: TRBV6-2/TRBV6-3
clone_size: -
cdr3_aa: CASGTADGYGYTF
cdr3_nt: TGTGCCAGCGGGACAGCCGACGGGTATGGCTACACCTTC

j_call: TRBJ1-1
d_call: -
v_call: TRBV6-5
clone_size: -
cdr3_aa: CASHPANTEAFF
cdr3_nt: TGTGCCAGCCATCCGGCCAACACTGAAGCTTTCTTT

j_call: TRBJ2-5
d_call: TRBD1
v_call: TRBV12-3/TRBV12-4
clone_size: -
cdr3_aa: CASGNQGASWETQYF
cdr3_nt: TGTGCCAGCGGCAACCAGGGGGCGAGCTGGGAGACCCAGTACTTC

j_call: TRBJ2-1
d_call: -
v_call: TRBV7-3
clone_size: -
cdr3_aa: CASSLIAYATANEQFF
cdr3_nt: TGTGCCAGCAGCTTAATCGCGTACGCTACGGCCAATGAGCAGTTCTTC

j_call: TRBJ2-5
d_call: -
v_call: TRBV6-2/TRBV6-3
clone_size: few
cdr3_aa: CASSYPASQQETQYF
cdr3_nt: TGTGCCAGCAGTTATCCGGCCTCCCAACAAGAGACCCAGTACTTC

j_call: TRBJ1-1
d_call: -
v_call: TRBV10-3
clone_size: -
cdr3_aa: CASNTQENTEAFF
cdr3_nt: TGTGCCAGTAACACACAGGAGAACACTGAAGCTTTCTTT

j_call: TRBJ1-2
d_call: -
v_call: TRBV12-3/TRBV12-4
clone_size: -
cdr3_aa: CASSRGFNYGYTF
cdr3_nt: TGTGCCAGCAGCCGGGGCTTTAACTATGGCTACACCTTC

j_call: TRBJ2-3
d_call: TRBD2
v_call: TRBV5-1
clone_size: few
cdr3_aa: CASSLERGGRDTQYF
cdr3_nt: TGCGCCAGCAGCTTGGAACGGGGGGGCCGGGATACGCAGTATTTT

j_call: TRBJ1-2
d_call: -
v_call: TRBV6-1
clone_size: -
cdr3_aa: CASSKGESYGYTF
cdr3_nt: TGTGCCAGCAGTAAAGGGGAGAGTTATGGCTACACCTTC

j_call: TRBJ2-2
d_call: -
v_call: TRBV4-1
clone_size: few
cdr3_aa: CASSQVSGELFF
cdr3_nt: TGCGCCAGCAGCCAAGTCTCCGGGGAGCTGTTTTTT

j_call: TRBJ2-5
d_call: TRBD1
v_call: TRBV11-2
clone_size: -
cdr3_aa: CASSPITFGQGAGETQYF
cdr3_nt: TGTGCCAGCAGCCCAATAACCTTCGGACAGGGGGCTGGAGAGACCCAGTACTTC

j_call: TRBJ2-3
d_call: TRBD1
v_call: TRBV10-2
clone_size: few
cdr3_aa: CASQGQGPDTQYF
cdr3_nt: TGCGCCAGCCAGGGACAGGGACCAGATACGCAGTATTTT

j_call: TRBJ2-5
d_call: TRBD1
v_call: TRBV13
clone_size: few
cdr3_aa: CASSPGTGSAETQYF
cdr3_nt: TGTGCCAGCAGCCCCGGGACAGGGTCAGCGGAGACCCAGTACTTC

j_call: TRBJ2-3
d_call: -
v_call: TRBV12-3/TRBV12-4
clone_size: few
cdr3_aa: CASSLADSGDTQYF
cdr3_nt: TGTGCCAGCAGTCTTGCCGATAGCGGAGATACGCAGTATTTT

j_call: TRBJ1-2
d_call: TRBD1
v_call: TRBV13
clone_size: few
cdr3_aa: CASGVEFGQGENGYTF
cdr3_nt: TGTGCCAGCGGGGTGGAATTCGGACAGGGAGAAAATGGCTACACCTTC

j_call: TRBJ2-5
d_call: -
v_call: TRBV7-9
clone_size: -
cdr3_aa: CASSQGREIPETQYF
cdr3_nt: TGTGCCAGCAGCCAAGGCAGGGAGATACCGGAGACCCAGTACTTC

j_call: TRBJ1-1
d_call: -
v_call: TRBV7-2
clone_size: -
cdr3_aa: CASSLAREGMNTEAFF
cdr3_nt: TGTGCCAGCAGCTTAGCGCGGGAGGGTATGAACACTGAAGCTTTCTTT

j_call: TRBJ1-4
d_call: -
v_call: TRBV5-6
clone_size: few
cdr3_aa: CASSLESWGYEKLFF
cdr3_nt: TGTGCCAGCAGCTTGGAGTCGTGGGGTTATGAAAAACTGTTTTTT